This T cell receptor beta chain is drawn from a study of cytomegalovirus exposure and HLA in healthy donors. The junction had 9 bases not matched to a gene; V was cut back by 2 bases and J by 4 bases. The CDR3 covers 16 residues. The germline V gene has CDR1 SGHRS and CDR2 YFSETQ. Findings and caveats of the study: Reports showed the classifier diagnosing cytomegalovirus status with high specificity and sensitivity. In vitro confirmation showed a few CMV-associated chains to be CMV antigen specific.

Turning to this clone: The antigen remains unidentified.

In the PCR, 60 Vbeta and 13 Jbeta primers were used. Assay used: immunoSEQ multiplex PCR; TCRdb lists only in-frame clones, some missing. The sample contains 95,000 to 150,000 clones, 77% of which appear only once. This chain uses TRBV5-1 with TRBJ2-1, with TRBD1 matching over 7 bases. The specimen sequenced was PBMCs. The origin of this receptor is a woman between 40 and 50 years old in good health and CMV-seropositive. The CDR3 protein is CASSFGPGQKYNEQFF. The CDR3 bases are TGCGCCAGCAGCTTTGGACCGGGACAGAAATACAATGAGCAGTTCTTC.